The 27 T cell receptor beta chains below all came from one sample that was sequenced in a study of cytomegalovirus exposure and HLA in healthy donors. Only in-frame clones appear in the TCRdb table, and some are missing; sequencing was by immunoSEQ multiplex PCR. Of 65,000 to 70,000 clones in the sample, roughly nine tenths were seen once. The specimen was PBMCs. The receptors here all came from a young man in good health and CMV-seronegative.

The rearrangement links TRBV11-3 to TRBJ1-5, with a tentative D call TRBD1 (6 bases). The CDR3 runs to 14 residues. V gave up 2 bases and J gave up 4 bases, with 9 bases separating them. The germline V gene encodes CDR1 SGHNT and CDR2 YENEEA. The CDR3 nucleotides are TGTGCCAGCAGCTTAAAGGACAGAAATCAGCCCCAGCATTTT. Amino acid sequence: CASSLKDRNQPQHF.

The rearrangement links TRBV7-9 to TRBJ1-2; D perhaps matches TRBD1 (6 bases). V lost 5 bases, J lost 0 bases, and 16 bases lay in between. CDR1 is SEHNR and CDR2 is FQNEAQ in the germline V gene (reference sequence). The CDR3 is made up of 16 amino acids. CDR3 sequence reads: CASSVRGPHTNYGYTF. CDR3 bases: TGTGCCAGCAGCGTCAGGGGTCCTCACACTAACTATGGCTACACCTTC.

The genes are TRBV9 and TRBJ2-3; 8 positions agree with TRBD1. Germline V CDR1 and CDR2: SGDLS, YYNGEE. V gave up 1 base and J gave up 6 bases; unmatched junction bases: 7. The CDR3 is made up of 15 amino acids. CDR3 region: CASSVRQGAGDTQYF. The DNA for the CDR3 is TGTGCCAGCAGCGTACGCCAGGGGGCAGGGGATACGCAGTATTTT.

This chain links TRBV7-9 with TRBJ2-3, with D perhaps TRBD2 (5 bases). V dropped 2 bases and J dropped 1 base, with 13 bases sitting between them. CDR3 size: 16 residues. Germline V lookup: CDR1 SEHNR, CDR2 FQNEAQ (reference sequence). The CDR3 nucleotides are TGTGCCAGCAGCTTAAGTGTCGCGGGCGGCACAGATACGCAGTATTTT. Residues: CASSLSVAGGTDTQYF.

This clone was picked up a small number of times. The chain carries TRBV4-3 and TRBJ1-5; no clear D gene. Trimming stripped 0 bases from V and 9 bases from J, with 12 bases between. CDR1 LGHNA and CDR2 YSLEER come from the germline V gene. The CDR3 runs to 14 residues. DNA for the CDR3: TGCGCCAGCAGCCAAGAGGGCCACTCCGGGCCCCAGCATTTT. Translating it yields CASSQEGHSGPQHF.

CDR3 bases: TGCGCCAGCAGCCAGAAGGGGGTTGCTGAAGCTTTCTTT. Protein sequence: CASSQKGVAEAFF. This chain joins TRBV5-1 and TRBJ1-1, with D possibly being TRBD1 (6 bases). This CDR3 is 13 amino acids long. CDR1 and CDR2 (germline): SGHRS, YFSETQ. V was trimmed by 4 bases and J by 6 bases, leaving 13 bases between them.

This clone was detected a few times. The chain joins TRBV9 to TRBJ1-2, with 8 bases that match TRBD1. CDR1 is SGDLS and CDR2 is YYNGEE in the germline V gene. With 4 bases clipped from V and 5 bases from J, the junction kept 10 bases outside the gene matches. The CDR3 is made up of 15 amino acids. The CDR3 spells CASSIIPGGSYGYTF. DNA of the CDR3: TGTGCCAGCAGCATCATTCCAGGGGGCTCGTATGGCTACACCTTC.

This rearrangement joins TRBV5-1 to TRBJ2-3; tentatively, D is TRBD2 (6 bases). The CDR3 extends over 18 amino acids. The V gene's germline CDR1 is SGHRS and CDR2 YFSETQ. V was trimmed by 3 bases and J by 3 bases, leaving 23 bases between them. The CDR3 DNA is TGCGCCAGCAGCTGGGACGTCTTCTGGGGGGATAGTACAGATACGCAGTATTTT. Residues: CASSWDVFWGDSTDTQYF.

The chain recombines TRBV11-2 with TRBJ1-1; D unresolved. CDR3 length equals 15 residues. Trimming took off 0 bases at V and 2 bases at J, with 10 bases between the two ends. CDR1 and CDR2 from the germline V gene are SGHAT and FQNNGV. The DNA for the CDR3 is TGTGCCAGCAGCTTAGAGGAAGGGAGAAACACTGAAGCTTTCTTT. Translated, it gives CASSLEEGRNTEAFF.

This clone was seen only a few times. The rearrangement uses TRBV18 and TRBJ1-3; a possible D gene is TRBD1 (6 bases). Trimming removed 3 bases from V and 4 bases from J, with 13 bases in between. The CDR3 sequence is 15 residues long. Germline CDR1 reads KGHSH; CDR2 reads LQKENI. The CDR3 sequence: CASSPEQGWGNTIYF. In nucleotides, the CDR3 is TGTGCCAGCTCACCGGAACAGGGTTGGGGAAACACCATATATTTT.

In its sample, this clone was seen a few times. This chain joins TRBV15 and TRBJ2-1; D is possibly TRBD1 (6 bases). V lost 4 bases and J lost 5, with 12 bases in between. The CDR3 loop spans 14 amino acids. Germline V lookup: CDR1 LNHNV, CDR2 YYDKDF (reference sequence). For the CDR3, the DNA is TGTGCCACCAGCATAAGGCAGGGGAACAATGAGCAGTTCTTC. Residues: CATSIRQGNNEQFF.

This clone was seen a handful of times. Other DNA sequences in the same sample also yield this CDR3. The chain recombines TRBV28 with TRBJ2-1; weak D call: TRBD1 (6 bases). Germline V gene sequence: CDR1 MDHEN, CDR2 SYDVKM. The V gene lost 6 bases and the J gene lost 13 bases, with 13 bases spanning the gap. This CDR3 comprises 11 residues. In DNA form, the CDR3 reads TGTGCCAGCAGCTCGAGACAGGAACAGTTCTTC. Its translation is CASSSRQEQFF. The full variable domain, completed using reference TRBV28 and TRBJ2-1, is DVKVTQSSRYLVKRTGEKVFLECVQDMDHENMFWYRQDPGLGLRLIYFSYDVKMKEKGDIPEGYSVSREKKERFSLILESASTNQTSMYLCASSSRQEQFFGPGTRLTVL.

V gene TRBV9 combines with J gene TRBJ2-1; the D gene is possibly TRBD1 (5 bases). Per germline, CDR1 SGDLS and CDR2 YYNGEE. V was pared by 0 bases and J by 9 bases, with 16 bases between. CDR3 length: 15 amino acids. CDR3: CASSVVGASTVEQFF. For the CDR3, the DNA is TGTGCCAGCAGCGTAGTTGGGGCAAGCACCGTTGAGCAGTTCTTC.

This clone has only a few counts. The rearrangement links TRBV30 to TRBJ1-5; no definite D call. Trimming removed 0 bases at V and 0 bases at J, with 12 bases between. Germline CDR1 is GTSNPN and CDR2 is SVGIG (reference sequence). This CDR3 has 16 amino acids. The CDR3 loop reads CAWSVRPGVSNQPQHF. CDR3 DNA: TGTGCCTGGAGTGTTCGGCCAGGCGTTAGCAATCAGCCCCAGCATTTT.

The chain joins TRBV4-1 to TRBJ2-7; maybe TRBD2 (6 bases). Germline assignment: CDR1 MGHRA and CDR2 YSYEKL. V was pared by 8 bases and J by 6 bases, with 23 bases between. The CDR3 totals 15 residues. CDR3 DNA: TGCGCCAGCTTTCTCCCCGCGAGCGGGTTGGTCGAGCAGTACTTC. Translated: CASFLPASGLVEQYF.

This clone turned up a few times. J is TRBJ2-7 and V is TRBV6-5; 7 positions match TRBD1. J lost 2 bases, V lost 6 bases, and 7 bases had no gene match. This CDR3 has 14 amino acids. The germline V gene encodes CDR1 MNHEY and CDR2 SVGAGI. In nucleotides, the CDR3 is TGTGCCAGCAGGAAGGGACAGCTACCCTACGAGCAGTACTTC. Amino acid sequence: CASRKGQLPYEQYF.

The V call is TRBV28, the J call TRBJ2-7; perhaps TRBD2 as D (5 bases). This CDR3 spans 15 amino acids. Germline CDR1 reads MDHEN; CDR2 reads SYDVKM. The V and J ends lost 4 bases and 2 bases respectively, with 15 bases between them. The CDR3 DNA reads TGTGCCAGCAGTTATAGTTCGGGGATTACCTACGAGCAGTACTTC. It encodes CASSYSSGITYEQYF.

The CDR3 sequence is CASRLSGSSYNEQFF. The CDR3 bases are TGTGCCAGCCGTCTCAGCGGGAGTTCCTACAATGAGCAGTTCTTC. V usage is TRBV6-4 and J usage is TRBJ2-1; 8 bases fit TRBD2. The CDR3 sequence is 15 residues long. Germline CDR1 MRHNA, CDR2 SNTAGT. With V trimmed by 8 bases and J by 1 base, 7 bases remained unmatched.

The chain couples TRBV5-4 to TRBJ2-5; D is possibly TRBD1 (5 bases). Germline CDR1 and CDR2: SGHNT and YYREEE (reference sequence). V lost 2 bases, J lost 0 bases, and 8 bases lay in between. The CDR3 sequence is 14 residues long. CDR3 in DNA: TGTGCCAGCAGCTTTGGGGCGGACCAAGAGACCCAGTACTTC. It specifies CASSFGADQETQYF.

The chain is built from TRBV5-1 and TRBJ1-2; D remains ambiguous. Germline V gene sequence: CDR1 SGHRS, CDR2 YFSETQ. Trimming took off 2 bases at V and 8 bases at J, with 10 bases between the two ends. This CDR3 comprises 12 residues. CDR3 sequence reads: CASSFDQYGYTF. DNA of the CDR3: TGCGCCAGCAGCTTTGATCAGTACGGCTACACCTTC.

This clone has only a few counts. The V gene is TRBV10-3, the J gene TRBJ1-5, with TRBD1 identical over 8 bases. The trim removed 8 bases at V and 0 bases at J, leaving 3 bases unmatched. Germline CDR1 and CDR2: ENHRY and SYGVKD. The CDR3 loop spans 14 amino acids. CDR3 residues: CAISGGSSNQPQHF. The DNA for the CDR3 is TGTGCCATCTCAGGGGGCAGTAGCAATCAGCCCCAGCATTTT.

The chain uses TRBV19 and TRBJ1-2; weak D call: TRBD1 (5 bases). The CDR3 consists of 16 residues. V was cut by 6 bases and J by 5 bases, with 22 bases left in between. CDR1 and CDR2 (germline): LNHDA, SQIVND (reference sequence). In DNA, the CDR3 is TGTGCCAGTAGACCCCTCCAAAGGGGCCTACCATATGGCTACACCTTC. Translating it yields CASRPLQRGLPYGYTF.

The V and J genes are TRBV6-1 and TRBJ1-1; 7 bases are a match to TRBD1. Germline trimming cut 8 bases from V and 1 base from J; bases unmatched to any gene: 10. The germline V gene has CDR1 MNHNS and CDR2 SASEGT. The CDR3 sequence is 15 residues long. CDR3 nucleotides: TGTGCCAGCCTTACTACCGGGACAGAGAACACTGAAGCTTTCTTT. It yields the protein CASLTTGTENTEAFF.

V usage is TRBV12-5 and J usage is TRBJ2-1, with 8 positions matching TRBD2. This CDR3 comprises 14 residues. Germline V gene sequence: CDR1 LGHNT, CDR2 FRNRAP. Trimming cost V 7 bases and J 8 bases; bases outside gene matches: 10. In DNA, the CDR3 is TGTGCTAGTGCCCATAGCGGGAAGATCTATGAGCAGTTCTTC. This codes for CASAHSGKIYEQFF.

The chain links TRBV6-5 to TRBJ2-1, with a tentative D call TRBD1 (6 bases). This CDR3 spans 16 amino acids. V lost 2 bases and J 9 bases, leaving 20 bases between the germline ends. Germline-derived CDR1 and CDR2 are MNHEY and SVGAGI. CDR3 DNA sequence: TGTGCCAGCAGTTACGTTAGGGGGTCTTCACATACTGAGCAGTTCTTC. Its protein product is CASSYVRGSSHTEQFF.

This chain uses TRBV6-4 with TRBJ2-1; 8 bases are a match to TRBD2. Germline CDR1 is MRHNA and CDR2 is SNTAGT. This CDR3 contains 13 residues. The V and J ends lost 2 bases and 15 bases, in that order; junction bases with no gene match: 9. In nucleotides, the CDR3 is TGTGCCAGCAGTGACAGGGATAGCGGGACGGCGTTCTTC. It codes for CASSDRDSGTAFF.

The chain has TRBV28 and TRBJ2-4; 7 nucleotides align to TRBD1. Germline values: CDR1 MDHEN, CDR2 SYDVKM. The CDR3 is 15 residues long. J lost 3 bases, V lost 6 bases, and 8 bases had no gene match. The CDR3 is CASRGTDTNKNIQYF. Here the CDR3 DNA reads TGTGCCAGCAGGGGGACAGACACCAACAAAAACATTCAGTACTTC.